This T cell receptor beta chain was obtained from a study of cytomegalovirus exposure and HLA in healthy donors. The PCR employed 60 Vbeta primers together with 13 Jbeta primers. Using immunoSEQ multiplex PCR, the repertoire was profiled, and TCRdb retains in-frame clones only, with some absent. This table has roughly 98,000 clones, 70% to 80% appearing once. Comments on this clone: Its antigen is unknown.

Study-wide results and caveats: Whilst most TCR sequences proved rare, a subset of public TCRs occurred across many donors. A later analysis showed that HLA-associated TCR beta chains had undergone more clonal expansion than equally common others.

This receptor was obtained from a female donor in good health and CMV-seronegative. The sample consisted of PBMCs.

CDR3 sequence reads: CSVESLGLGVGNTEAFF. The CDR3, as DNA: TGCAGCGTTGAATCCTTGGGGCTAGGGGTGGGGAACACTGAAGCTTTCTTT. The chain combines TRBV29-1 with TRBJ1-1; D may be TRBD1 (5 bases). The length of the CDR3 is 17 residues. Germline CDR1 and CDR2: SQVTM and ANQGSEA. V was cut by 2 bases and J by 1 base, with 20 bases left in between.